This TCR beta chain was documented in a study of early T cells in non-severe SARS-CoV-2 infection. CDR3 length: 14 residues. Between the trimmed V and J ends, which lost 1 base and 4 bases, there was a span of 10 bases. This clonotype has a count of ten or more. The protocol attached unique molecular identifiers to individual cDNA molecules. MiXCR was run by TCRdb on the 5' RACE reads, yielding one entry per CDR3 protein. The repertoire has tens of thousands of distinct CDR3 sequences, roughly 8% of them found once; the top ten carry about 3.3%. The specimen was whole blood. The sequence came from an adult who was a healthcare worker with PCR-confirmed SARS-CoV-2 infection or an uninfected control (not recorded which). The chain links TRBV12-3 or TRBV12-4 to TRBJ2-5; a possible D gene is TRBD2 (6 bases). The CDR3 nucleotides are TGTGCCAGCAGTTTAGGCGGGACGGGAGAGACCCAGTACTTC. It is translated as CASSLGGTGETQYF.